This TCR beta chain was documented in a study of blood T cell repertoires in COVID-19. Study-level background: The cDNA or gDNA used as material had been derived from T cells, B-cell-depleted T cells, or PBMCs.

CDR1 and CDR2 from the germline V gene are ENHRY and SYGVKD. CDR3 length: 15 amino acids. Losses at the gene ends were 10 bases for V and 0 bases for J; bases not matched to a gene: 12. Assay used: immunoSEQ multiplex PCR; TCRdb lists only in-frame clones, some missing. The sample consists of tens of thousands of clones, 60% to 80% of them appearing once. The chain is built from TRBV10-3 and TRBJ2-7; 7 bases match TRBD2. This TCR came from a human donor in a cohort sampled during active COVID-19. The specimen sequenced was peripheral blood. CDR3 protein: CATGGMDPSSYEQYF. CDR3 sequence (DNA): TGTGCCACCGGGGGGATGGACCCCAGCTCCTACGAGCAGTACTTC.